The 20 T cell receptor beta chains reported below all come from one sample, sequenced in a study of T cells in Graves' hyperthyroidism and ophthalmopathy. Researchers took RNA transcripts and amplified the TCR beta CDR3 regions from them. The HTBI primer set was used in a first-round RT-PCR of the TCR CDR3. TCRdb re-called the multiplex PCR reads with MiXCR, one entry per CDR3 protein. The sample lists approximately 490,000 distinct CDR3 sequences, around a fifth occurring once. Specimen: blood. These receptors came from a woman aged 70-85 years with Graves' ophthalmopathy.

This clonotype occurred a few times. The chain employs TRBV9 and TRBJ1-1, with D perhaps matching TRBD1 (6 bases). The CDR3 covers 16 residues. From germline, CDR1 is SGDLS and CDR2 YYNGEE. Trimming stripped 2 bases from V and 4 bases from J, with 18 bases between. CDR3 protein: CASSVRSQGVGTEAFF. As DNA, the CDR3 is TGTGCCAGCAGCGTGCGTTCACAGGGCGTCGGCACTGAAGCTTTCTTT.

The chain joins TRBV4-2 to TRBJ1-1, with 7 bases identical to TRBD1. Germline CDR1 LGHNA, CDR2 YNFKEQ. The CDR3 extends over 16 amino acids. V lost 0 bases, J lost 4 bases, and 8 bases stayed unmatched. Here the CDR3 DNA reads TGTGCCAGCAGCCAAGATCTGGCAGGGGGATTCACTGAAGCTTTCTTT. It encodes CASSQDLAGGFTEAFF.

This clonotype was observed at least ten times. DNA of the CDR3: TGTGCTAGTGGTTTGGAAGAGCGTCAGCCCCAGCATTTT. Amino acids: CASGLEERQPQHF. The chain employs TRBV12-5 and TRBJ1-5, with D hard to call. The CDR3 sequence is 13 residues long. From germline, CDR1 is LGHNT and CDR2 FRNRAP. The ends were cut back, 1 base at V and 6 bases at J, with 7 bases in the middle. The variable domain in full, with the rest retrieved from reference TRBV12-5 and TRBJ1-5, is DARVTQTPRHKVTEMGQEVTMRCQPILGHNTVFWYRQTMMQGLELLAYFRNRAPLDDSGMPKDRFSAEMPDATLATLKIQPSEPRDSAVYFCASGLEERQPQHFGDGTRLSIL.

The CDR3 is CASSRLPGTGNQETQYF. The CDR3 nucleotides are TGTGCCAGCTCACGTCTCCCAGGGACAGGCAACCAAGAGACCCAGTACTTC. The chain couples TRBV18 to TRBJ2-5, with 8 bases that match TRBD1. Germline lookup yields CDR1 KGHSH and CDR2 LQKENI. Trimming removed 4 bases from V and 0 bases from J; junction bases left unmatched: 10. This CDR3 has 17 residues.

With regard to this clonotype: One base away lies a much larger clone, so this may be a sequencing read error. V and J are TRBV7-9 and TRBJ2-7, with 9 bases fitting TRBD1. CDR3 length: 15 amino acids. The V gene end was trimmed by 4 bases and the J gene end by 1 base; junction bases not matched to a gene: 5. Germline CDR1 and CDR2: SEHNR and FQNEAQ (reference sequence). The CDR3 DNA is TGTGCCAGCAGCTGGACAGGGGTTACTTCCTACGAGCAGTACTTC. Encoded protein: CASSWTGVTSYEQYF.

A few counts support this clonotype. The chain couples TRBV28 to TRBJ1-4; D perhaps matches TRBD1 (5 bases). The germline V gene encodes CDR1 MDHEN and CDR2 SYDVKM. The CDR3 is made up of 15 amino acids. V gave up 3 bases and J gave up 8 bases, with 16 bases separating them. The CDR3 coding sequence is TGTGCCAGCAGTTTTGGAGGGGCGGGGGGGGAAAAACTGTTTTTT. It is translated as CASSFGGAGGEKLFF.

This chain links TRBV20-1 with TRBJ2-4; TRBD2 might be the D (6 bases). The CDR3 has 19 amino acids. From germline, CDR1 is DFQATT and CDR2 SNEGSKA (reference sequence). V lost 5 bases, J lost 0 bases, and 26 bases lay in between. The CDR3 sequence: CSAPLRAGLTSGAKNIQYF. The CDR3 region has the DNA TGCAGTGCTCCTCTGAGAGCGGGCCTTACCTCGGGAGCCAAAAACATTCAGTACTTC.

Many counts were recorded for this clonotype. The rearrangement joins TRBV7-2 to TRBJ1-1; D remains ambiguous. V was trimmed by 1 base and J by 1 base, leaving 16 bases between them. The germline V gene encodes CDR1 SGHTA and CDR2 FQGNSA. The CDR3 spans 17 residues. The CDR3 sequence: CASSLGPSGVKNTEAFF. The DNA for the CDR3 is TGTGCCAGCAGCTTAGGCCCCTCCGGCGTTAAGAACACTGAAGCTTTCTTT.

This clonotype was recorded a few times. This likely comes from a read error, as the CDR3 has no conserved phenylalanine or tryptophan at its end. V usage is TRBV7-9 and J usage is TRBJ2-5, with D unclear. V shed 5 bases and J shed 5 bases, with 6 bases lying between them. There are 11 residues in the CDR3. Germline V gene lookup returns CDR1 SEHNR and CDR2 FQNEAQ (reference sequence). The CDR3 DNA is TGTGCCAGCAGCCGCGGCGAGACCCAGTACCTC. As protein: CASSRGETQYL.

As concerns this clonotype: This clone may be a read error of a much larger clone one base away. The chain is built from TRBV7-2 and TRBJ1-4; D might be TRBD1 (6 bases). V lost 5 bases to trimming and J lost 10 bases, with 20 bases between them. This CDR3 is built from 15 residues. Germline values: CDR1 SGHTA, CDR2 FQGNSA. The CDR3 loop reads CASSPRRGDHGKLFF. The CDR3 DNA reads as TGTGCCAGCAGCCCGCGGAGGGGGGACCATGGAAAACTGTTTTTT.

This clonotype was observed a handful of times. The rearrangement links TRBV6-6 to TRBJ2-2, with D possibly TRBD1 on 6 matching bases. The germline V gene encodes CDR1 MNHNY and CDR2 SVGAGI (reference sequence). Trimming left V 2 bases short and J 4 bases short, with 8 bases between. This CDR3 contains 14 residues. CDR3 in amino acids: CASSYLQGTGELFF. DNA of the CDR3: TGTGCCAGCAGTTACCTACAGGGCACCGGGGAGCTGTTTTTT.

This chain connects TRBV30 to TRBJ2-2; tentative D call: TRBD2 (6 bases). CDR1 and CDR2 (germline): GTSNPN, SVGIG (reference sequence). V was shortened by 4 bases and J by 3 bases, with 12 bases between the two germline ends. The CDR3 is made up of 14 amino acids. The CDR3 nucleotides are TGTGCCTGGACCTACGGGAGTTACACCGGGGAGCTGTTTTTT. The encoded protein is CAWTYGSYTGELFF.

The chain is built from TRBV2 and TRBJ2-2; TRBD2 matches at 10 bases. With V trimmed by 3 bases and J by 2 bases, 3 bases remained unmatched. CDR1 is SNHLY and CDR2 is FYNNEI in the germline V gene. The CDR3 is made up of 16 amino acids. CDR3 bases: TGTGCCAGCAGTGATCCTAGCGGGAGCAACACCGGGGAGCTGTTTTTT. Translated: CASSDPSGSNTGELFF.

The chain joins TRBV20-1 to TRBJ2-1, with 8 bases that match TRBD2. The V segment lost 3 bases and the J segment 4 bases; nucleotides outside the gene matches: 8. Per the germline V gene, CDR1 is DFQATT and CDR2 is SNEGSKA (reference sequence). The CDR3 sequence is 15 residues long. The CDR3 is CSARTAGVIYNEQFF. CDR3 in DNA: TGCAGTGCTAGGACAGCGGGAGTAATATACAATGAGCAGTTCTTC.

To note about this clonotype: Since a much larger clone is just one base distant, this may be a read error. V and J are TRBV7-3 and TRBJ2-3; perhaps TRBD2 as D (6 bases). This CDR3 has 13 amino acids. In germline, CDR1 is SGHTA, CDR2 FQGTGA. V lost 5 bases to trimming and J lost 8 bases, with 14 bases between them. The CDR3 here is CASSQTRSGTQYF. CDR3 coding DNA: TGTGCCAGCAGCCAGACTAGGTCGGGTACGCAGTATTTT.

This clonotype was counted ten times or more. V is TRBV29-1 and J is TRBJ2-3; tentatively, D is TRBD2 (6 bases). The CDR3 is 14 residues long. Trimming took off 2 bases at V and 2 bases at J, with 11 bases between the two ends. Per the germline V gene, CDR1 is SQVTM and CDR2 is ANQGSEA. CDR3 residues: CSVEKGGVTDTQYF. The CDR3 DNA reads as TGCAGCGTTGAAAAAGGCGGGGTCACAGATACGCAGTATTTT.

This clonotype came up many times. V and J are TRBV6-2 or TRBV6-3 and TRBJ2-1; 9 bases line up with TRBD1. Looked up from germline, CDR1 is MNHEY and CDR2 is SVGEGT. This CDR3 has 14 residues. After removal of 7 bases from V and 6 bases from J, the junction contained 7 bases not matched to a gene. Written as DNA, the CDR3 is TGTGCCAGCATGGCACAGGGGGCAGGCAATGAGCAGTTCTTC. Encoded protein: CASMAQGAGNEQFF.

The V call is TRBV7-2, the J call TRBJ1-1; unclear D gene. Deletions cut 5 bases from V and 7 bases from J, with 11 bases between. In germline, CDR1 is SGHTA, CDR2 FQGNSA. The CDR3 spans 12 residues. This CDR3 is CASSPQTFEAFF. In DNA, the CDR3 is TGTGCCAGCAGCCCCCAGACTTTTGAAGCTTTCTTT.

V is TRBV20-1 and J is TRBJ2-3; TRBD2 aligns across 7 bases. Germline lookup yields CDR1 DFQATT and CDR2 SNEGSKA (reference sequence). V shed 5 bases, J shed 0 bases, and the junction held 8 bases outside the gene matches. The CDR3 runs to 15 residues. The CDR3 is CSAPELAASTDTQYF. CDR3 DNA sequence: TGCAGTGCTCCCGAGCTAGCGGCTAGCACAGATACGCAGTATTTT.

There are many counts of this clonotype. The gene calls are TRBV3-1 and TRBJ1-2; no clear D. The CDR3 contains 15 residues. V was clipped by 3 bases and J by 4 bases, with 15 bases between them. CDR1 is LGHDT, CDR2 YNNKEL, per germline (reference sequence). CDR3 protein: CASSQGRTASYGYTF. DNA for the CDR3: TGTGCCAGCAGCCAGGGGAGAACGGCGAGCTATGGCTACACCTTC.